The sequence of this T cell receptor beta chain was determined in a study of human T cells and chemical hapten exposure. In its sample, this clonotype was seen many times. Germline CDR1 reads MNHEY; CDR2 reads SVGAGI. Unmatched junction bases numbered 10, after V lost 2 bases and J lost 2 bases. This CDR3 is built from 17 residues. Time point meaning: patch test 2, 6 weeks after DPC sensitization. Treatment specified: therapeutic diphenylcyclopropenone sensitization with weekly scalp DPC. Each CDR3 protein is one row after TCRdb ran MiXCR on the RACE reads. The profile shows about 140,000 distinct CDR3 sequences, 12% of them singletons.

The chain employs TRBV6-5 and TRBJ2-3; TRBD1 matches at 7 bases. The specimen was whole blood, collected in connection with sensitization to the hapten diphenylcyclopropenone (DPC). This clonotype originated in a woman aged 45-65 years with alopecia areata. Some clones in this sample may be carry-over from other donors' samples. This CDR3 reads CASSYLTGAVPTDTQYF. In DNA form, the CDR3 reads TGTGCCAGCAGTTACCTCACAGGGGCCGTCCCCACAGATACGCAGTATTTT.